Reported below is one T cell receptor beta chain. The antigen is not known. The data stem from a study of shared clonotypes between healthy human individuals. Genomic DNA from each subset was divided evenly over several immunoSEQ plates. Data came from immunoSEQ multiplex PCR; TCRdb stores just in-frame clones and leaves some out. The sample includes approximately 2.1 million clones, over 90% of them seen just once. The healthy adult donors were HIV-negative and reported no recent acute infections or vaccinations. Trimming stripped 2 bases from V and 0 bases from J, with 22 bases between. The CDR3 has 19 residues. Germline V gene data show CDR1 as MGHRA and CDR2 as YSYEKL. Findings of the study overall: Memory subsets generally showed lower estimated richness than naive subsets. Clonotypes shared by all four sorted-subset donors had higher generation probabilities than non-shared clonotypes.

The specimen sequenced was naive CD4+ T cells from PBMCs. Subset of the sample: CD45RA+ positively selected. V gene TRBV4-1 combines with J gene TRBJ1-1; a possible D gene is TRBD1 (5 bases). The sequence came from a man aged 18 to 30 in good health. Some clones in this sample may be carry-over from other donors' samples. The CDR3 DNA sequence: TGCGCCAGCAGCCAATCCCGGGGGGAGGTGGGCAGACTGAACACTGAAGCTTTCTTT. Its translation: CASSQSRGEVGRLNTEAFF.